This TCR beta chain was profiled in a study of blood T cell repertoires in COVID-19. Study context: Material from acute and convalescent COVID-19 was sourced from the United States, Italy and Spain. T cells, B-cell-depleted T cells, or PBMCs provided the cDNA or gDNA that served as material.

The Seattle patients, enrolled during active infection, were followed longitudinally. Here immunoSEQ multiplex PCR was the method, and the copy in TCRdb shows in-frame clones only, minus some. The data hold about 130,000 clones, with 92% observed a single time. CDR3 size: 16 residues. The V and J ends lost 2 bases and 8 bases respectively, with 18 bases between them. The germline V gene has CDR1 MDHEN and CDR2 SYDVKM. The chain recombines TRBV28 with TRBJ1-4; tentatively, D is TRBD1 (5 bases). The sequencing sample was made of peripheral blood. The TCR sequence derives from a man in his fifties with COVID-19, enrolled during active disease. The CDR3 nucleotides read TGTGCCAGCAGTTTAGGAAGCAGGAATGGGGGGGAAAAACTGTTTTTT. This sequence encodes CASSLGSRNGGEKLFF.